This note documents a single T cell receptor (beta chain) sequence. Its antigen is as yet unknown. The data belong to a study of cytomegalovirus exposure and HLA in healthy donors. Findings and limits, study-wide: Rare TCR sequences dominated, though some public TCRs recurred in many donors. Associated with cytomegalovirus, according to the listing, were 150 to 200 TCR beta chains. Three CMV-associated chains were confirmed in vitro to be specific for CMV antigens. Both high specificity and high sensitivity reportedly marked the classifier's diagnosis of cytomegalovirus status.

The length of the CDR3 is 17 residues. V lost 5 bases to trimming and J lost 0 bases, with 17 bases between them. CDR1 SGHTA and CDR2 FQGNSA come from the germline V gene. Data came from immunoSEQ multiplex PCR; TCRdb stores just in-frame clones and leaves some out. This table has some 110,000 clones, roughly 88% appearing once. The clonotype was recovered from a man younger than 35 in good health and CMV-seronegative. The sequenced sample consisted of PBMCs. The rearrangement uses TRBV7-2 and TRBJ2-1, with a possible D match to TRBD2 (5 bases). The CDR3 sequence: CASSPHGRASSYNEQFF. Written as DNA, the CDR3 is TGTGCCAGCAGCCCCCACGGGCGGGCTAGCTCCTACAATGAGCAGTTCTTC.